The clone carrying this T cell receptor (beta chain) has only a few counts. Its antigen is undetermined. Use of 60 Vbeta and 13 Jbeta primers characterized the PCR. Profiling relied on immunoSEQ multiplex PCR, and the TCRdb table lists in-frame clones only, not all of them. The table lists over 100,000 clones, about 80% of them singletons. This sample was included in a study of cytomegalovirus exposure and HLA in healthy donors. On the study more broadly: Around 83% of 350 to 400 genotyped donors fell in the Caucasian-associated ancestry cluster.

Among the donors, all were healthy bone marrow donors. Trimming stripped 1 base from V and 4 bases from J, with 19 bases between. Germline CDR1 is LGHNA and CDR2 is YSLEER. The length of the CDR3 is 17 residues. Study-level findings and limits: The study labeled more than 150 TCR beta chains cytomegalovirus-associated. Indistinguishable V segments, including TRBV6-2 and TRBV6-3, were excluded.

The source is a woman aged 45-60 years in good health and CMV-seropositive. This chain links TRBV4-3 with TRBJ1-1, with D possibly TRBD1 on 6 matching bases. The specimen was PBMCs. The CDR3 protein is CASSQGTSGAHGTEAFF. Here the CDR3 DNA reads TGCGCCAGCAGCCAAGGTACCTCAGGGGCCCATGGCACTGAAGCTTTCTTT.